These 14 T cell receptor beta chains came from one sample sequenced in a study of immune evolution from preneoplasia to lung adenocarcinoma. Clones were sequenced by immunoSEQ multiplex PCR, and TCRdb holds only the in-frame ones, with some missing. The data contain about 27,000 clones, about 76% of them singletons. Input material: FFPE invasive lung adenocarcinoma tissue. The receptors come from a person aged 55-75 years with invasive lung adenocarcinoma. Some clones in this sample may be carry-over from other donors' samples.

The chain recombines TRBV18 with TRBJ2-1; 13 bases line up with TRBD2. The V gene's germline CDR1 is KGHSH and CDR2 LQKENI. The CDR3 extends over 15 amino acids. V lost 2 bases to trimming and J lost 10 bases; unmatched junction nucleotides: 5. The CDR3 loop reads CASSPRTSGSGEQFF. The CDR3 bases are TGTGCCAGCTCACCAAGGACTAGCGGGAGTGGGGAGCAGTTCTTC.

This chain joins TRBV6-1 and TRBJ2-1; 9 bases line up with TRBD1. CDR1 is MNHNS and CDR2 is SASEGT in the germline V gene. Trimming at V came to 3 bases and at J to 7 bases, leaving 7 bases not matched to a gene. This CDR3 spans 15 amino acids. The CDR3 loop reads CASSDVTGGGNEQFF. In nucleotides, the CDR3 is TGTGCCAGCAGTGACGTGACAGGGGGAGGGAATGAGCAGTTCTTC.

CDR3: CASSFGDRSGANVLTF. The CDR3 nucleotides are TGTGCCAGCAGTTTCGGCGACAGGTCTGGGGCCAACGTCCTGACTTTC. The chain joins TRBV28 to TRBJ2-6; possibly TRBD1 for D (6 bases). CDR3 length equals 16 residues. V was clipped by 3 bases and J by 1 base, with 10 bases between them. Germline V gene data show CDR1 as MDHEN and CDR2 as SYDVKM.

This rearrangement joins TRBV19 to TRBJ2-3, with 11 bases aligning to TRBD2. CDR1 and CDR2 (germline): LNHDA, SQIVND (reference sequence). Unmatched junction bases numbered 7, after V lost 8 bases and J lost 0 bases. CDR3 length: 16 amino acids. The CDR3 region is CASDFSGRGSTDTQYF. In DNA form, the CDR3 reads TGTGCCAGTGACTTTAGCGGGAGGGGGAGCACAGATACGCAGTATTTT.

The chain links TRBV25-1 to TRBJ1-1; 7 bases are a match to TRBD1. The CDR3 loop spans 15 amino acids. Trimming cost V 8 bases and J 4 bases; bases outside gene matches: 13. Germline V gene data show CDR1 as MGHDK and CDR2 as SYGVNS. The CDR3 region is CASGALDRVGTEAFF. CDR3 coding DNA: TGTGCCAGCGGCGCCCTAGACAGGGTTGGCACTGAAGCTTTCTTT.

This clone is labeled as medium-sized. The V call is TRBV5-8, the J call TRBJ2-1, with 7 bases lining up with TRBD2. This CDR3 spans 16 amino acids. In germline, CDR1 is SGHTS, CDR2 YDEGEE. V dropped 4 bases and J dropped 3; count of bases not matched to a gene: 10. CDR3 residues: CASSLTVGTIYNEQFF. CDR3 bases: TGTGCCAGCAGCCTAACGGTCGGGACTATCTACAATGAGCAGTTCTTC.

This clone was seen a few times. The chain is built from TRBV28 and TRBJ1-5, with D perhaps matching TRBD1 (6 bases). Deletions cut 3 bases from V and 2 bases from J, with 11 bases between. The CDR3 contains 15 residues. Per germline, CDR1 MDHEN and CDR2 SYDVKM. CDR3 residues: CASSFGTRGNQPQHF. The CDR3 bases are TGTGCCAGCAGTTTCGGGACACGCGGCAATCAGCCCCAGCATTTT.

The V gene is TRBV5-4, the J gene TRBJ2-1; a weak D match, TRBD1 (6 bases). Germline lookup yields CDR1 SGHNT and CDR2 YYREEE (reference sequence). The CDR3 is made up of 16 amino acids. Trimming took off 0 bases at V and 5 bases at J, with 15 bases between the two ends. CDR3 DNA: TGTGCCAGCAGCTTGGCCGGTAGGGGGAGCAACAATGAGCAGTTCTTC. Its protein product is CASSLAGRGSNNEQFF. Looking up the rest from reference TRBV5-4 and TRBJ2-1 gives the full variable domain: ETGVTQSPTHLIKTRGQQVTLRCSSQSGHNTVSWYQQALGQGPQFIFQYYREEENGRGNFPPRFSGLQFPNYSSELNVNALELDDSALYLCASSLAGRGSNNEQFFGPGTRLTVL.

The chain is built from TRBV19 and TRBJ1-2, with D unresolved. V gave up 5 bases and J gave up 7 bases, with 11 bases separating them. Germline loops: CDR1 LNHDA, CDR2 SQIVND (reference sequence). The CDR3 extends over 12 amino acids. CDR3 in amino acids: CASSSPVGGYTF. CDR3 sequence (DNA): TGTGCCAGTAGTTCGCCAGTGGGTGGCTACACCTTC.

The chain joins TRBV15 to TRBJ2-5; 7 bases are a match to TRBD1. Germline loops: CDR1 LNHNV, CDR2 YYDKDF (reference sequence). With V trimmed by 7 bases and J by 3 bases, 11 bases remained unmatched. The CDR3 has 15 residues. The CDR3, as DNA: TGTGCCACCATGGGACCGGGACAGAAAAAAGAGACCCAGTACTTC. It yields the protein CATMGPGQKKETQYF. Supplemented by reference TRBV15 and TRBJ2-5, the full variable domain reads DAMVIQNPRYQVTQFGKPVTLSCSQTLNHNVMYWYQQKSSQAPKLLFHYYDKDFNNEADTPDNFQSRRPNTSFCFLDIRSPGLGDTAMYLCATMGPGQKKETQYFGPGTRLLVL.

V is TRBV6-6 and J is TRBJ2-7; no clear D. Germline CDR1 MNHNY, CDR2 SVGAGI (reference sequence). The CDR3 has 12 amino acids. Trimming left V 2 bases short and J 4 bases short, with 6 bases between. This chain's CDR3 is CASSYDRYEQYF. CDR3 DNA sequence: TGTGCCAGCAGTTACGACCGGTACGAGCAGTACTTC.

This chain joins TRBV11-2 and TRBJ2-2, with D unclear. The V and J ends lost 4 bases and 6 bases respectively, with 0 bases between them. The CDR3 totals 10 residues. Germline lookup yields CDR1 SGHAT and CDR2 FQNNGV. CDR3 nucleotide sequence: TGTGCCAGCAGCTCCGGGGAGCTGTTTTTT. Translated: CASSSGELFF.

The CDR3, as DNA: TGTGCCAGCAGCCAAACGGATCAGCCCCAGCATTTT. This encodes CASSQTDQPQHF. The V gene is TRBV16, the J gene TRBJ1-5; D unresolved. Per germline, CDR1 KGHSY and CDR2 FQNENV. The germline V and J ends were trimmed by 2 bases and 5 bases, with 4 bases remaining between them. This CDR3 spans 12 amino acids.

The rearrangement joins TRBV5-1 to TRBJ2-2; 14 bases fit TRBD2. With V trimmed by 0 bases and J by 5 bases, 6 bases remained unmatched. Germline loops: CDR1 SGHRS, CDR2 YFSETQ. This CDR3 has 18 amino acids. The CDR3 nucleotides read TGCGCCAGCAGCTTGGGACTAGCGGGAGGGCCTGCGACCGGGGAGCTGTTTTTT. This encodes CASSLGLAGGPATGELFF.